This T cell receptor (beta chain) was recorded in a study of blood T cell repertoires in COVID-19. Study in general: The samples span acute and convalescent COVID-19 from the United States, Italy and Spain. In each case, the material was cDNA or gDNA derived from T cells, B-cell-depleted T cells, or PBMCs.

Sequencing was performed with immunoSEQ multiplex PCR; in TCRdb, only in-frame clones are kept and a portion is missing. The sample has 75,000 to 80,000 clones, approximately 78% seen once. Germline lookup yields CDR1 SGHKS and CDR2 YYEKEE (reference sequence). The CDR3 has 15 amino acids. The V and J ends lost 2 bases and 2 bases respectively, with 10 bases between them. The J gene is TRBJ2-2, the V gene TRBV5-5; weak D call: TRBD1 (6 bases). The TCR comes from a woman aged 55-70 years with acute or convalescent COVID-19. Sequenced: peripheral blood. The CDR3 DNA sequence: TGTGCCAGCAGCTTCCAGGGGCTCAACACCGGGGAGCTGTTTTTT. It yields the protein CASSFQGLNTGELFF.